One T cell receptor beta chain is described in this entry. Its specificity is not known. Primers included in the PCR were 60 Vbeta and 13 Jbeta primers. Assay used: immunoSEQ multiplex PCR; TCRdb lists only in-frame clones, some missing. The sample yields approximately 100,000 clones, more than 70% seen once. This sample was taken from a study of cytomegalovirus exposure and HLA in healthy donors. Findings of the study overall: Among TCR beta chains, those listed as cytomegalovirus-associated numbered roughly 150. Likely technical artifact: a cluster of highly shared sequence variants. Presence/absence analyses rested on an assumption that sequencing depth was roughly uniform across donors. CMV serostatus stood as the only immune exposure information on hand.

V lost 9 bases, J lost 5 bases, and 22 bases lay in between. There are 15 residues in the CDR3. Germline V CDR1 and CDR2: MGHRA, YSYEKL. The sample taken for sequencing was PBMCs. This chain joins TRBV4-1 and TRBJ1-2; weak D call: TRBD1 (5 bases). This sequence was found in a woman aged 40 to 50 in good health and CMV-seronegative. Here the CDR3 DNA reads TGCGCCAGTAATAACCCTGCCCGGGGGATGTATGGCTACACCTTC. Translation: CASNNPARGMYGYTF.